A selection of T cell receptor beta chains follows, all from one sample in a study of cytomegalovirus exposure and HLA in healthy donors. Libraries were prepared by immunoSEQ multiplex PCR; TCRdb keeps only in-frame clonotypes and omits some of them. The repertoire holds approximately 160,000 clones, with around 75% as singletons. The sequencing sample was made of PBMCs. The receptors derive from a male donor in good health and CMV-seronegative. The CDR3 runs from the conserved cysteine through the conserved F or W. A D gene is named only where the DNA matches it firmly. Expanded clones get a size class; other rows say once, few or many, or leave the size out.

v_gene: TRBV6-5; abundance: NA; d_gene: TRBD1; j_gene: TRBJ2-2; CDR3nt: TGTGCCAGCAGTTGGACAGGTTCGAACACCGGGGAGCTGTTTTTT; CDR3aa: CASSWTGSNTGELFF
v_gene: TRBV21-1; abundance: NA; d_gene: NA; j_gene: TRBJ2-7; CDR3nt: TGTGCCAGCAGCAAACTTAGATCGAGCCAGGGCAGCTCCTACGAGCAGTACTTC; CDR3aa: CASSKLRSSQGSSYEQYF
v_gene: TRBV19; abundance: few; d_gene: TRBD1; j_gene: TRBJ2-3; CDR3nt: TGTGCCAGTAATACAGGGGGGCTCGATACGCAGTATTTT; CDR3aa: CASNTGGLDTQYF
v_gene: TRBV5-4; abundance: NA; d_gene: NA; j_gene: TRBJ2-7; CDR3nt: TGTGCCAGCAGCTCGATCGACAGCTCGCTCTACGAGCAGTACTTC; CDR3aa: CASSSIDSSLYEQYF
v_gene: TRBV5-4; abundance: few; d_gene: NA; j_gene: TRBJ2-3; CDR3nt: TGTGCCAGCAGCTTTGGTTGGCAGGATACGCAGTATTTT; CDR3aa: CASSFGWQDTQYF
v_gene: TRBV9; abundance: NA; d_gene: TRBD1; j_gene: TRBJ2-1; CDR3nt: TGTGCCAGCAGCTCGGGACAGGGGGCCGATGAGCAGTTCTTC; CDR3aa: CASSSGQGADEQFF
v_gene: TRBV2; abundance: NA; d_gene: NA; j_gene: TRBJ2-7; CDR3nt: TGTGCCAGCCGGGGACAAAGTCCCTACGAGCAGTACTTC; CDR3aa: CASRGQSPYEQYF
v_gene: TRBV13; abundance: NA; d_gene: TRBD1; j_gene: TRBJ2-7; CDR3nt: TGTGCCAGCAGCGGACAGGCCAGCTCCTACGAGCAGTACTTC; CDR3aa: CASSGQASSYEQYF
v_gene: TRBV1; abundance: NA; d_gene: NA; j_gene: TRBJ2-3; CDR3nt: TGCACCAGCAGCCACTTGGGTCCGGGACTCAACACAGATACGCAGTATTTT; CDR3aa: CTSSHLGPGLNTDTQYF
v_gene: TRBV5-6; abundance: once; d_gene: TRBD2; j_gene: TRBJ2-5; CDR3nt: TGTGCCAGCAGCCCGCGGACTAGCGGCTCTGGGACCCAGTACTTC; CDR3aa: CASSPRTSGSGTQYF
v_gene: TRBV4-3; abundance: once; d_gene: NA; j_gene: TRBJ2-3; CDR3nt: TGCGCCAGCAGCCTCGACATCTCCACAGATACGCAGTATTTT; CDR3aa: CASSLDISTDTQYF
v_gene: TRBV9; abundance: NA; d_gene: TRBD1; j_gene: TRBJ2-2; CDR3nt: TGTGCCAGCAGCGTAGGAGGGACACAGGGGGCTGGGGAGCTGTTTTTT; CDR3aa: CASSVGGTQGAGELFF
v_gene: TRBV6-6; abundance: NA; d_gene: NA; j_gene: TRBJ2-7; CDR3nt: TGTGCCAGCACCCTTCCAGCAGGGGGGAGCGAGCAGTACTTC; CDR3aa: CASTLPAGGSEQYF
v_gene: TRBV4-3; abundance: NA; d_gene: TRBD2; j_gene: TRBJ2-1; CDR3nt: TGCGCCAGCAGCCAAGAAAGCGGTGGCGGGAGGAATAGAAATGAGCAGTTCTTC; CDR3aa: CASSQESGGGRNRNEQFF
v_gene: TRBV11-2; abundance: NA; d_gene: TRBD2; j_gene: TRBJ2-5; CDR3nt: TGTGCCAGCAGCACCTGGACTAGCGGGACCCTTCAAGAGACCCAGTACTTC; CDR3aa: CASSTWTSGTLQETQYF
v_gene: TRBV18; abundance: NA; d_gene: NA; j_gene: TRBJ1-4; CDR3nt: TGTGCCAGCTCAGCCCAGGGTGGGGCAACTAATGAAAAACTGTTTTTT; CDR3aa: CASSAQGGATNEKLFF
v_gene: TRBV28; abundance: once; d_gene: NA; j_gene: TRBJ2-6; CDR3nt: TGTGCCAGCAGTTTATATGGATTTGGGGGCGTTGGGGCCAACGTCCTGACTTTC; CDR3aa: CASSLYGFGGVGANVLTF
v_gene: TRBV27; abundance: NA; d_gene: NA; j_gene: TRBJ2-7; CDR3nt: TGTGCCAGCAGCTCGCGCGGATACGAGCAGTACTTC; CDR3aa: CASSSRGYEQYF
v_gene: TRBV9; abundance: few; d_gene: TRBD1; j_gene: TRBJ2-1; CDR3nt: TGTGCCAGCAGCGGAGTCAAGGGGGCTAGCAGTGAACATGAGCAGTTCTTC; CDR3aa: CASSGVKGASSEHEQFF
v_gene: TRBV4-1; abundance: few; d_gene: TRBD1; j_gene: TRBJ1-2; CDR3nt: TGCGCCAGCAGCCAAGGGGACAGGGACTATGGCTACACCTTC; CDR3aa: CASSQGDRDYGYTF
v_gene: TRBV19; abundance: NA; d_gene: NA; j_gene: TRBJ1-6; CDR3nt: TGTGCCAGTAGTAACCCAACCTCGGACACCGTCGATCCTTATAATTCACCCCTCCACTTT; CDR3aa: CASSNPTSDTVDPYNSPLHF
v_gene: TRBV9; abundance: NA; d_gene: NA; j_gene: TRBJ2-7; CDR3nt: TGTGCCAGCAGCGTAGGAGACATACAGTACGAGCAGTACTTC; CDR3aa: CASSVGDIQYEQYF
v_gene: TRBV7-3; abundance: once; d_gene: TRBD1; j_gene: TRBJ2-5; CDR3nt: TGTGCCAGCAGCCCGGGGGACAGGGAGTCCTATGAGCAGTACTTC; CDR3aa: CASSPGDRESYEQYF
v_gene: TRBV5-1; abundance: NA; d_gene: TRBD2; j_gene: TRBJ2-1; CDR3nt: TGCGCCAGCAGCTTGGTGCTAGCGGGGGATGAGCAGTTCTTC; CDR3aa: CASSLVLAGDEQFF
v_gene: TRBV7-9; abundance: NA; d_gene: NA; j_gene: TRBJ2-7; CDR3nt: TGTGCCAGCAGCCCGGCTGTACTAGCACCCGTCTTC; CDR3aa: CASSPAVLAPVF
v_gene: TRBV6-5; abundance: NA; d_gene: NA; j_gene: TRBJ2-2; CDR3nt: TGTGCCAGCAGATCCTACAGGGCTACCGGGGAGCTGTTTTTT; CDR3aa: CASRSYRATGELFF
v_gene: TRBV2; abundance: NA; d_gene: TRBD1; j_gene: TRBJ1-2; CDR3nt: TGTGCCAGCAGGACCGGACAGAGCAGGGGGCTGGGCTACACCTTC; CDR3aa: CASRTGQSRGLGYTF
v_gene: TRBV7-2; abundance: NA; d_gene: NA; j_gene: TRBJ1-2; CDR3nt: TGTGCCAGCAGCTTAAAGATCGGGGTCGATAACTATGGCTACACCTTC; CDR3aa: CASSLKIGVDNYGYTF